The TCR beta chain under discussion was sequenced for a study of glioma-infiltrating T cells after dendritic cell vaccination. Points from the study as a whole: Complete blood and tumor specimen sets were limited to few patients.

V was shortened by 5 bases and J by 1 base, with 24 bases between the two germline ends. CDR1 LNHDA and CDR2 SQIVND come from the germline V gene (reference sequence). CDR3 size: 18 residues. As to this clone: Its antigen is unknown.

Up to about 2 ug genomic DNA was used for TCRB CDR3 amplification. The table came from immunoSEQ multiplex PCR; TCRdb's copy has only in-frame clones and leaves some out. The table includes 100,000 or so clones, 70% to 90% detected once. This rearrangement joins TRBV19 to TRBJ2-7; possible D gene TRBD2, 7 bases. This clonotype was sampled from a human donor with glioblastoma. The source was blood, collected before dendritic cell vaccination. The CDR3 is CASSPSESGGHRSYEQYF. As DNA, the CDR3 is TGTGCCAGTAGTCCGTCCGAATCGGGGGGACACAGGTCCTACGAGCAGTACTTC.